Listed below are T cell receptor beta chains from one sample, sequenced in a study of blood T cell repertoires in COVID-19. Sequenced by immunoSEQ multiplex PCR; TCRdb stores in-frame clones only, minus some. This repertoire shows under 250,000 clones, 81% found once; its top ten account for 7.5% to 9%. The sample comprised peripheral blood. The receptors shown here come from a woman aged 80 or older with acute or convalescent COVID-19. The CDR3 runs from the conserved cysteine through the conserved F or W. Fields, in order: D gene, J gene, V gene, clone size, CDR3 DNA, CDR3 protein. A D gene is named only where the DNA matches it firmly. Clone size is stated in some rows and not others, as once, few, many or a class when expanded.

d_gene: -; j_gene: TRBJ1-5; v_gene: TRBV19; abundance: -; CDR3nt: TGTGCCAGTTTTTCGGGGGGCTCCGATAGCAATCAGCCCCAGCATTTT; CDR3aa: CASFSGGSDSNQPQHF
d_gene: -; j_gene: TRBJ2-3; v_gene: TRBV5-1; abundance: -; CDR3nt: TGCGCCAGCAGCTCCACAAGTAGCACAGATACGCAGTATTTT; CDR3aa: CASSSTSSTDTQYF
d_gene: TRBD2; j_gene: TRBJ2-7; v_gene: TRBV7-2; abundance: -; CDR3nt: TGTGCCAGCAGCTTAGGAGCGGGGCCATACGAGCAGTACTTC; CDR3aa: CASSLGAGPYEQYF
d_gene: TRBD1; j_gene: TRBJ1-2; v_gene: TRBV5-1; abundance: -; CDR3nt: TGCGCCAGCAGTTTACGACAGGGCGGAGATGGCTACACCTTC; CDR3aa: CASSLRQGGDGYTF
d_gene: -; j_gene: TRBJ1-2; v_gene: TRBV3-1/TRBV3-2; abundance: -; CDR3nt: TGTGCCAGCAGCCAAGCAAGGGGAAACTATGGCTACACCTTC; CDR3aa: CASSQARGNYGYTF
d_gene: -; j_gene: TRBJ1-2; v_gene: TRBV27; abundance: -; CDR3nt: TGTGCCAGCCGGAGGTCGGCGGGTAACTATGGCTACACCTTC; CDR3aa: CASRRSAGNYGYTF
d_gene: TRBD1; j_gene: TRBJ2-3; v_gene: TRBV2; abundance: -; CDR3nt: TGTGCCAGCAGTCAAGACAGGGGTTGGACAGATACGCAGTATTTT; CDR3aa: CASSQDRGWTDTQYF
d_gene: TRBD1; j_gene: TRBJ2-7; v_gene: TRBV29-1; abundance: -; CDR3nt: TGCAGCGTTGAAGGGACAGGAGACTACGAGCAGTACTTC; CDR3aa: CSVEGTGDYEQYF
d_gene: TRBD2; j_gene: TRBJ2-7; v_gene: TRBV27; abundance: -; CDR3nt: TGTGCCAGCAGTCCCCGGACTAGCGGACCCTCCTACGAGCAGTACTTC; CDR3aa: CASSPRTSGPSYEQYF
d_gene: -; j_gene: TRBJ2-7; v_gene: TRBV10-2; abundance: -; CDR3nt: TGCGCCAGCAGTGATTACAGGGCCGGCGAGCAGTACTTC; CDR3aa: CASSDYRAGEQYF
d_gene: -; j_gene: TRBJ2-5; v_gene: TRBV7-3; abundance: -; CDR3nt: TGTGCCAGCAGCCTTTCTCGAGGAGAGACCCAGTACTTC; CDR3aa: CASSLSRGETQYF
d_gene: -; j_gene: TRBJ2-3; v_gene: TRBV14; abundance: -; CDR3nt: TGTGCCAGCAGCCAGGCGGCGTTCGATACGCAGTATTTT; CDR3aa: CASSQAAFDTQYF
d_gene: TRBD2; j_gene: TRBJ2-1; v_gene: TRBV5-4; abundance: -; CDR3nt: TGTGCCAGCAGCTTGGATCAGCGGGGCCGAGGGATCTTC; CDR3aa: CASSLDQRGRGIF
d_gene: -; j_gene: TRBJ2-4; v_gene: TRBV6-6; abundance: -; CDR3nt: TGTGCCACCGTAGGCCCGACCGCGACTAACATTCAGTACTTC; CDR3aa: CATVGPTATNIQYF
d_gene: TRBD1; j_gene: TRBJ1-3; v_gene: TRBV10-3; abundance: few; CDR3nt: TGTGCCATCACCGGGGACAGGGGAACGCAACTTGGGGACACCATATATTTT; CDR3aa: CAITGDRGTQLGDTIYF
d_gene: TRBD1; j_gene: TRBJ2-7; v_gene: TRBV10-3; abundance: -; CDR3nt: TGTGCCATCGCAGCGGACAGGGAACGGGAGCAGTACTTC; CDR3aa: CAIAADREREQYF
d_gene: TRBD1; j_gene: TRBJ2-5; v_gene: TRBV5-1; abundance: -; CDR3nt: TGCGCCAGCAGCGTTCCGACAGGGTACCAAGAGACCCAGTACTTC; CDR3aa: CASSVPTGYQETQYF
d_gene: -; j_gene: TRBJ1-5; v_gene: TRBV6-6; abundance: -; CDR3nt: TGTGCCAGCAGTTACTCGGAAGGGGTTAGCAATCAGCCCCAGCATTTT; CDR3aa: CASSYSEGVSNQPQHF
d_gene: -; j_gene: TRBJ2-7; v_gene: TRBV25-1; abundance: -; CDR3nt: TGTGCCAGCAGTCCCCAGGACAGATCCTACGAGCAGTACTTC; CDR3aa: CASSPQDRSYEQYF
d_gene: -; j_gene: TRBJ2-7; v_gene: TRBV7-2; abundance: -; CDR3nt: TGTGCCAGCAGCTTGGGGCAGGTAGCCTACGAGCAGTACTTC; CDR3aa: CASSLGQVAYEQYF
d_gene: -; j_gene: TRBJ1-1; v_gene: TRBV7-3; abundance: -; CDR3nt: TGTGCCAGCAGCTTCGGCAGGGGCACTGAAGCTTTCTTT; CDR3aa: CASSFGRGTEAFF
d_gene: -; j_gene: TRBJ1-1; v_gene: TRBV19; abundance: once; CDR3nt: TGTGCCAGTACCGATTCTACAGAGAACACTGAAGCTTTCTTT; CDR3aa: CASTDSTENTEAFF
d_gene: -; j_gene: TRBJ1-1; v_gene: TRBV19; abundance: -; CDR3nt: TGTGCCAGTAGACAGGGAATGAACACTGAAGCTTTCTTT; CDR3aa: CASRQGMNTEAFF
d_gene: TRBD2; j_gene: TRBJ2-5; v_gene: TRBV6-1; abundance: -; CDR3nt: TGTGCCAGCAGTGAAGAGTTAGCGGGGGGGCGAAACAAAGAGACCCAGTACTTC; CDR3aa: CASSEELAGGRNKETQYF
d_gene: -; j_gene: TRBJ1-1; v_gene: TRBV19; abundance: -; CDR3nt: TGTGCCAGTACCGCTACGGGGGGGAAAACTGAAGCTTTCTTT; CDR3aa: CASTATGGKTEAFF
d_gene: -; j_gene: TRBJ1-6; v_gene: TRBV9; abundance: -; CDR3nt: TGTGCCAGCAGCGGTCAGGTCCCTCCTTCACCCCTCCACTTT; CDR3aa: CASSGQVPPSPLHF
d_gene: -; j_gene: TRBJ2-7; v_gene: TRBV5-6; abundance: -; CDR3nt: TGTGCCAGCAGCTTACAGGGCTCGCAGTACTTC; CDR3aa: CASSLQGSQYF
d_gene: -; j_gene: TRBJ1-5; v_gene: TRBV11-2; abundance: -; CDR3nt: TGTGCCAGCAGCTTAGTTGGAGACCAGCCCCAGCATTTT; CDR3aa: CASSLVGDQPQHF
d_gene: -; j_gene: TRBJ1-5; v_gene: TRBV6-1; abundance: -; CDR3nt: TGTGCCAGCAGTGAAGTCCCCAGAAATCAGCCCCAGCATTTT; CDR3aa: CASSEVPRNQPQHF
d_gene: TRBD1; j_gene: TRBJ1-1; v_gene: TRBV5-8; abundance: -; CDR3nt: TGTGCCAGCACCTCTTGGTTCAGCTCGGGACAGGGGACTACTGAAGCTTTCTTT; CDR3aa: CASTSWFSSGQGTTEAFF
d_gene: TRBD2; j_gene: TRBJ2-1; v_gene: TRBV6-2/TRBV6-3; abundance: -; CDR3nt: TGTGCCAGCAGTCCCGGGACTATCAATGAGCAGTTCTTC; CDR3aa: CASSPGTINEQFF
d_gene: -; j_gene: TRBJ1-3; v_gene: TRBV7-9; abundance: -; CDR3nt: TGTGCCAGCAGCCGAATCAGTTCCCACTCTGGAAACACCATATATTTT; CDR3aa: CASSRISSHSGNTIYF
d_gene: -; j_gene: TRBJ2-5; v_gene: TRBV4-2; abundance: many; CDR3nt: TGTGCCAGCAGCCAAGAAGGCCGCGGGGAAGAGACCCAGTACTTC; CDR3aa: CASSQEGRGEETQYF
d_gene: TRBD1; j_gene: TRBJ1-1; v_gene: TRBV7-7; abundance: -; CDR3nt: TGTGCCAGCAGCCCAGGACAGGGGACTGAAGCTTTCTTT; CDR3aa: CASSPGQGTEAFF
d_gene: TRBD1; j_gene: TRBJ1-2; v_gene: TRBV6-5; abundance: -; CDR3nt: TGTGCCAGCAGCCTGGACAGGGAAAGCGGCTACACCTTC; CDR3aa: CASSLDRESGYTF
d_gene: TRBD1; j_gene: TRBJ2-3; v_gene: TRBV5-1; abundance: few; CDR3nt: TGCGCCAGCAGCCTCGGGACAGACGTAACAGATACGCAGTATTTT; CDR3aa: CASSLGTDVTDTQYF
d_gene: TRBD1; j_gene: TRBJ1-4; v_gene: TRBV4-1; abundance: -; CDR3nt: TGCGCCAGCAGCCACCCCGACAGGGCTAATGAAAAACTGTTTTTT; CDR3aa: CASSHPDRANEKLFF